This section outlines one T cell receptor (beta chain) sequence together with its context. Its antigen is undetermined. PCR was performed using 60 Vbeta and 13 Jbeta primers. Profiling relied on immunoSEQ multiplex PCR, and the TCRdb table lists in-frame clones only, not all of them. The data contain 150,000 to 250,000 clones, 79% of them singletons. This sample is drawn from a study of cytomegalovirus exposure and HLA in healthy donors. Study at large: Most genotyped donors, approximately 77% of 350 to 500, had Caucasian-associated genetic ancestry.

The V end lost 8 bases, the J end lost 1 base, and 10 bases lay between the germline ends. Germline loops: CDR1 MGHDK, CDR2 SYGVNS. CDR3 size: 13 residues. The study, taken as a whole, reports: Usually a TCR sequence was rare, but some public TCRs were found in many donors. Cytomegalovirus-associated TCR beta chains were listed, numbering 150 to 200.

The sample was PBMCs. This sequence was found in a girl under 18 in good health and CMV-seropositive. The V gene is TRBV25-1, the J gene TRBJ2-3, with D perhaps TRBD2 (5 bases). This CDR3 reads CASGPGGTDTQYF. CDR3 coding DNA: TGTGCCAGCGGTCCCGGGGGCACAGATACGCAGTATTTT.